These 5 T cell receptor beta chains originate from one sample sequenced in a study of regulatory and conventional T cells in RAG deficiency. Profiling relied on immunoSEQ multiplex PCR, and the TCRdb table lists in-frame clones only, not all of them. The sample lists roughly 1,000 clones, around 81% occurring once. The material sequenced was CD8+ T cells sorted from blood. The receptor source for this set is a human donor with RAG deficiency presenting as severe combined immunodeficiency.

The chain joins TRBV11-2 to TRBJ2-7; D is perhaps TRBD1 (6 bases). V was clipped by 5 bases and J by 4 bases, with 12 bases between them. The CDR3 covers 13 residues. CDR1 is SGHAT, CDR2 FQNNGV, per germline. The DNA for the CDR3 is TGTGCCAGCAGCATCGGGACAACGTACGAGCAGTACTTC. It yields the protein CASSIGTTYEQYF.

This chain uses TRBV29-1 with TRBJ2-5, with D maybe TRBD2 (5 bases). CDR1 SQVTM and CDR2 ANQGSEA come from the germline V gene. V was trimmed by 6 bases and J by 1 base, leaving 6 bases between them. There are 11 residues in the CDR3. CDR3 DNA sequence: TGCAGCGTGGGAGTCCAAGAGACCCAGTACTTC. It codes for CSVGVQETQYF.

The CDR3: CASSNRGLIAETQYF. The CDR3 DNA sequence: TGTGCCAGCAGCAACAGGGGGCTGATAGCAGAGACCCAGTACTTC. The chain employs TRBV11-2 and TRBJ2-5, with 9 bases identical to TRBD1. V dropped 5 bases and J dropped 4; count of bases not matched to a gene: 8. Germline CDR1 and CDR2: SGHAT and FQNNGV. CDR3 size: 15 residues. The entire variable domain, with the rest obtained from reference TRBV11-2 and TRBJ2-5, is as follows: EAGVAQSPRYKIIEKRQSVAFWCNPISGHATLYWYQQILGQGPKLLIQFQNNGVVDDSQLPKDRFSAERLKGVDSTLKIQPAKLEDSAVYLCASSNRGLIAETQYFGPGTRLLVL.

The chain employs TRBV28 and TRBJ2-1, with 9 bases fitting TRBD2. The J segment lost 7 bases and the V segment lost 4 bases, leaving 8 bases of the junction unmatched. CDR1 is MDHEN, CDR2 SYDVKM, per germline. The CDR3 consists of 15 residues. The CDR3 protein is CASSWAREGRNEQFF. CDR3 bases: TGTGCCAGCAGTTGGGCGCGGGAGGGCAGAAATGAGCAGTTCTTC.

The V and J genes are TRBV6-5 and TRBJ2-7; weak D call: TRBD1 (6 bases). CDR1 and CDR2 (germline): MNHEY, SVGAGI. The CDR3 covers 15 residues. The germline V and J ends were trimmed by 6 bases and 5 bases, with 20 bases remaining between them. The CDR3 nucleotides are TGTGCCAGCAGCGTCTCACAGGGTTTGAGGCACGAGCAGTACTTC. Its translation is CASSVSQGLRHEQYF.